The entry below gives a single TCR beta chain sequence along with its context. Per the study methods: Amplification of reference gene primers provided the estimated nucleated cell counts. Sequencing used immunoSEQ multiplex PCR; TCRdb keeps in-frame clones, though not all of them. V and J calls and clone size are as listed in that table; D and trimming were resolved from the DNA. The data hold 140,000 to 150,000 clones, with 87% observed a single time. The CDR3 is 14 residues long. The germline V gene has CDR1 SGHNT and CDR2 YENEEA. V lost 0 bases, J lost 2 bases, and 7 bases lay in between. This sample was taken from a study of blood T cell repertoires in COVID-19.

The TCR comes from a man aged 50 to 60 who had recovered from COVID-19. The rearrangement joins TRBV11-3 to TRBJ1-1; no firm D call. The sample comprised peripheral blood. CDR3 nucleotide sequence: TGTGCCAGCAGCTTAGATGGCCCTAACACTGAAGCTTTCTTT. It translates to CASSLDGPNTEAFF.